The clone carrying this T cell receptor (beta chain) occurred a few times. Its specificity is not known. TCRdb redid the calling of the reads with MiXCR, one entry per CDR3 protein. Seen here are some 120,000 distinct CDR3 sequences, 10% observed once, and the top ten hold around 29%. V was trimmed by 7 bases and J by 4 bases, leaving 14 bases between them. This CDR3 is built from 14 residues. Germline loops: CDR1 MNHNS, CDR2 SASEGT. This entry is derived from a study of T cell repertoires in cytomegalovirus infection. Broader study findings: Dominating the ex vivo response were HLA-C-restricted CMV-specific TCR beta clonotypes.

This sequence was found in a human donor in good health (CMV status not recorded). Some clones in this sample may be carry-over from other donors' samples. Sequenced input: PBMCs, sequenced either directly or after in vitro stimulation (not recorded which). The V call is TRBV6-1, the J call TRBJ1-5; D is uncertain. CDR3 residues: CASKVPGTNQPQHF. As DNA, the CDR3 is TGTGCCAGCAAAGTTCCGGGCACAAATCAGCCCCAGCATTTT.